This TCR beta chain was captured by sequencing in a study of blood T cell repertoires in COVID-19. Study at large: Collection of acute and convalescent COVID-19 samples took place in the United States, Italy and Spain. The analysed material was cDNA or gDNA that came from T cells, B-cell-depleted T cells, or PBMCs.

V lost 5 bases, J lost 1 base, and 5 bases lay in between. This CDR3 contains 13 residues. The germline CDR1 and CDR2 sequences are SGHTA and FQGNSA. In the authors' methods: Estimation of nucleated cell counts relied on the amplification of reference gene primers. Generated by immunoSEQ multiplex PCR, the TCRdb table keeps only in-frame clones and is missing some. V and J calls and clone size follow that table, whereas D and trimming were derived from the DNA. This table holds about 250,000 clones, 85% found once. Input material: peripheral blood. The chain has TRBV7-2 and TRBJ2-2; D is uncertain. The sequence was collected from a man in his fifties with active or convalescent COVID-19. The DNA of the CDR3 is TGTGCCAGCAGCCTAAGGAACACCGGGGAGCTGTTTTTT. Translation: CASSLRNTGELFF.